The present T cell receptor (beta chain) was sequenced within a study of patients and donors after allogeneic stem cell transplantation. TCRdb re-called the RT-PCR reads with MiXCR, one entry per CDR3 protein. The data hold about a million distinct CDR3 sequences, with about a sixth observed a single time. V lost 3 bases to trimming and J lost 6 bases, with 11 bases between them. The germline V gene has CDR1 MRHNA and CDR2 SNTAGT. The CDR3 sequence is 13 residues long. This clonotype originated in a human donor who was either an allogeneic HSCT recipient or a stem cell or donor lymphocyte infusion donor (not recorded which). It is not recorded whose cells these are; they may come from a transplant donor. The gene calls are TRBV6-4 and TRBJ2-5, with unresolved D. The sample was blood, either unsorted or a sorted T cell fraction (not recorded which). The CDR3 nucleotides are TGTGCCAGCAGTGAAATGTATGGACAGACCCAGTACTTC. Translated: CASSEMYGQTQYF.